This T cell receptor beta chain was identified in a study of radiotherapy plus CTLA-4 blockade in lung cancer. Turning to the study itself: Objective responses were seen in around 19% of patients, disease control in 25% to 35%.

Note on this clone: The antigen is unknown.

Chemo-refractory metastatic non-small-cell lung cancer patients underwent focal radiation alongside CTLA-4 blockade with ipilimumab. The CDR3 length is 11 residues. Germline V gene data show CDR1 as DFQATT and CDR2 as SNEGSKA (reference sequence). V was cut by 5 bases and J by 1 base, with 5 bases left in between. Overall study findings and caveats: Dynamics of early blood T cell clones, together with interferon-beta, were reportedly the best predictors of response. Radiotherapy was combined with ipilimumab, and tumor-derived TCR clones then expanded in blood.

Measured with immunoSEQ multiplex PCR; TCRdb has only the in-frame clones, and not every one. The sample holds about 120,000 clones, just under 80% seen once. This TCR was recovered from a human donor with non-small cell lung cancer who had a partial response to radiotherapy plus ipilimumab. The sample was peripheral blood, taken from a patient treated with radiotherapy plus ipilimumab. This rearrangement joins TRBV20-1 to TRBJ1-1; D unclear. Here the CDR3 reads CSAQKNTEAFF. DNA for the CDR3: TGCAGTGCTCAGAAGAACACTGAAGCTTTCTTT.